This TCR beta chain was observed in a study of T cells in Graves' hyperthyroidism and ophthalmopathy. CDR3 length equals 16 residues. Looked up from germline, CDR1 is ENHRY and CDR2 is SYGVKD. Between the trimmed V and J ends, which lost 3 bases and 1 base, there was a span of 15 bases. Amplified TCR beta CDR3 regions came from RNA transcripts. First-round RT-PCR targeting the TCR CDR3 was performed with the HTBI primer set. One entry per CDR3 protein results from TCRdb running MiXCR on the multiplex PCR reads. The sample records around 340,000 distinct CDR3 sequences, about 21% being singletons. The clonotype comes from a woman in her 50s with Graves' hyperthyroidism. Sequenced input: blood. The V and J genes are TRBV10-3 and TRBJ2-5; possible D gene TRBD1, 7 bases. The CDR3 nucleotides read TGTGCCATCAGTGACGCCCAGGGGGGCTTCCAAGAGACCCAGTACTTC. It yields the protein CAISDAQGGFQETQYF.